The present T cell receptor beta chain was sequenced within a study of blood T cell repertoires in COVID-19. There are 13 residues in the CDR3. Germline V gene lookup returns CDR1 KGHDR and CDR2 SFDVKD. The V end lost 3 bases, the J end lost 4 bases, and 9 bases lay between the germline ends. Per the authors' pipeline: How many nucleated cells were present was estimated from reference gene primer amplification. Profiling relied on immunoSEQ multiplex PCR, and the TCRdb table lists in-frame clones only, not all of them. V and J calls and clone size are copied from that table; D and trimming were computed from the DNA. Here the sample spans about 120,000 clones, 70% to 85% being singletons. This clone was observed once.

The sequence was obtained from a man in his sixties or seventies with active or convalescent COVID-19. Sequencing used peripheral blood. The chain has TRBV24-1 and TRBJ2-7, with D possibly being TRBD2 (6 bases). The CDR3 is CATSDGGGYEQYF. Here the CDR3 DNA reads TGTGCCACCAGTGATGGTGGAGGGTACGAGCAGTACTTC.